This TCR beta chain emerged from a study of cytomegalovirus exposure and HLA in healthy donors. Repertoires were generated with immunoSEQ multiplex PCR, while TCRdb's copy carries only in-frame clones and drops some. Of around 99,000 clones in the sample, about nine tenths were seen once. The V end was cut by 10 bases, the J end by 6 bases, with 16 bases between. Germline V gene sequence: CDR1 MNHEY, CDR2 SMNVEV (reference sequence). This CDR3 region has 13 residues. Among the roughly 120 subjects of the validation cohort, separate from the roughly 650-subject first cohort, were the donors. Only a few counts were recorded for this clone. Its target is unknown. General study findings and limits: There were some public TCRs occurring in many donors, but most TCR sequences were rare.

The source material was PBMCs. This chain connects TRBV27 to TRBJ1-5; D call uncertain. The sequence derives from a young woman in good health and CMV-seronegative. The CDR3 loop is CATRLAVGQPQHF. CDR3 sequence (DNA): TGTGCCACCAGGCTCGCCGTCGGTCAGCCCCAGCATTTT.